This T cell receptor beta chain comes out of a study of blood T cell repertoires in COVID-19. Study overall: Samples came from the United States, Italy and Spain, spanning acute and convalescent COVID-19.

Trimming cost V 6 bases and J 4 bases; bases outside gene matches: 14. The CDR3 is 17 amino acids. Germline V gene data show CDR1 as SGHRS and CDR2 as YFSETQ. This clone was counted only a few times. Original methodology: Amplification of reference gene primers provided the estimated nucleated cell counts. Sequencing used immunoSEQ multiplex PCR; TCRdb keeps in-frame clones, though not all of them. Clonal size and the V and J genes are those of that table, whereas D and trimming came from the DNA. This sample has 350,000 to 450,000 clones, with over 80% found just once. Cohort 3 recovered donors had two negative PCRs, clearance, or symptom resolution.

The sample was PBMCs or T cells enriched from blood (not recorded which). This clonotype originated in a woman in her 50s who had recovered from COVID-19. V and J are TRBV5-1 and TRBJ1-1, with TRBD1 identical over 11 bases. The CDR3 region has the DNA TGCGCCAGCAACTCCGGACAGGGGGCGATCTATGGCACTGAAGCTTTCTTT. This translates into CASNSGQGAIYGTEAFF.